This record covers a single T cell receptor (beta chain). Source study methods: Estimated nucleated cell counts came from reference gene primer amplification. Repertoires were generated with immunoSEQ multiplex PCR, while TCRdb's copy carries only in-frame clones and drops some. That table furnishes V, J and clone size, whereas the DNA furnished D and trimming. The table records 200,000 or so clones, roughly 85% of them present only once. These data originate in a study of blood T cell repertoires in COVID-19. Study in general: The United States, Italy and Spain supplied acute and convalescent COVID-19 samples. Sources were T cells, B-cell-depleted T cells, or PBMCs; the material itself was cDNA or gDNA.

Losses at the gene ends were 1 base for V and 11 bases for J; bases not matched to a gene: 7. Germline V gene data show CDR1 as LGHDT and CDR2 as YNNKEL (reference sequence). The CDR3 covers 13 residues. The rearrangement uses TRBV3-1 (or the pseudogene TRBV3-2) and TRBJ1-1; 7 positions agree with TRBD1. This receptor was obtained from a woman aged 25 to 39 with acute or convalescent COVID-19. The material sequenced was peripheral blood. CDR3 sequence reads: CASSQATGTVAFF. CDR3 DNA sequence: TGTGCCAGCAGCCAAGCGACCGGGACAGTGGCTTTCTTT.